This T cell receptor (beta chain) is from a study of blood T cell repertoires in COVID-19. Study-level information: Material from acute and convalescent COVID-19 was sourced from the United States, Italy and Spain. PBMCs, B-cell-depleted T cells, or T cells were the source of the cDNA or gDNA that made up the material.

Methods used by the authors: Reference gene primer amplification yielded estimated nucleated cell counts. Sequencing was performed with immunoSEQ multiplex PCR; in TCRdb, only in-frame clones are kept and a portion is missing. D and trimming were read from the DNA, whereas the V and J calls and clone size are those reported in that table. The table includes around 270,000 clones, roughly 89% detected once. The sequencing sample was made of peripheral blood. The TCR sequence derives from a woman in her forties who had recovered from COVID-19.

CDR3 coding DNA: TGTGCCAGCAACCTGGGGTGGCGGGGGCTGCGGGACGAGCAGTACTTC. Its protein product is CASNLGWRGLRDEQYF. This chain links TRBV2 with TRBJ2-7; TRBD2 is a possible D gene (7 bases). The CDR3 has 16 residues. The V and J ends lost 7 bases and 5 bases respectively, with 24 bases between them. The germline CDR1 and CDR2 sequences are SNHLY and FYNNEI.